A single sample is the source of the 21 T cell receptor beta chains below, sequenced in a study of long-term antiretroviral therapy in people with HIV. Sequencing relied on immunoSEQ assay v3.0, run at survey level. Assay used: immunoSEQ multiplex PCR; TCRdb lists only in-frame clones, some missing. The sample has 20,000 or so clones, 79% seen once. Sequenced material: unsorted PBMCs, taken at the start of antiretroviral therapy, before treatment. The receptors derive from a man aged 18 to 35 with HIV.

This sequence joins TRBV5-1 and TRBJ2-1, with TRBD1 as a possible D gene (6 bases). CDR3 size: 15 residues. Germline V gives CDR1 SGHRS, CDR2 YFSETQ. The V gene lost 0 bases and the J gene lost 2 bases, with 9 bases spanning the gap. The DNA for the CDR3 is TGCGCCAGCAGCTTGGAATGGGGGCCCTACAATGAGCAGTTCTTC. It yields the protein CASSLEWGPYNEQFF.

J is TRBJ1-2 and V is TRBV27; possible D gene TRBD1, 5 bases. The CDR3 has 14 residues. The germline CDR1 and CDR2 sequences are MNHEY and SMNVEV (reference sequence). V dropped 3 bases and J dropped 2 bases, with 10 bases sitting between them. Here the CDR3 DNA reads TGTGCCAGCAGTTTTCATTCAGGGAACTATGGCTACACCTTC. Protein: CASSFHSGNYGYTF.

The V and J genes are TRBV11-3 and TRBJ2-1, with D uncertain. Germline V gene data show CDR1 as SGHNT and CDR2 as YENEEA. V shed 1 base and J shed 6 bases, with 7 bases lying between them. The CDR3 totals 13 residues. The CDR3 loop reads CASSLGTSNEQFF. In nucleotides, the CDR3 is TGTGCCAGCAGCTTAGGAACCTCCAATGAGCAGTTCTTC.

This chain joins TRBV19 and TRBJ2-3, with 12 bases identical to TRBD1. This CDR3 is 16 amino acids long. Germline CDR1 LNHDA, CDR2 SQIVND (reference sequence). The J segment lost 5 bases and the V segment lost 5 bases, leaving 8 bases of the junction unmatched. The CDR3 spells CASSFAGTGGQDTQYF. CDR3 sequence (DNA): TGTGCCAGTAGTTTTGCCGGGACAGGGGGCCAAGATACGCAGTATTTT.

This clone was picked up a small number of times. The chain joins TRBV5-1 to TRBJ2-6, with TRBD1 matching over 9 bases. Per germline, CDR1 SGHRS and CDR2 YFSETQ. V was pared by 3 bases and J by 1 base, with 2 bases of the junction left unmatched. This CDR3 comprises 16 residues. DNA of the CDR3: TGCGCCAGCAGCTCGGACAGGGGTTCTGGGGCCAACGTCCTGACTTTC. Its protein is CASSSDRGSGANVLTF.

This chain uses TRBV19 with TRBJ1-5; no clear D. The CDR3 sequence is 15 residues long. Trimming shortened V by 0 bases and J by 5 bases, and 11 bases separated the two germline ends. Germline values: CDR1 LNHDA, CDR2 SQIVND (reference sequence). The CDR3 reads CASSIDHEGYQPQHF. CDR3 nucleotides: TGTGCCAGTAGTATAGATCATGAGGGATATCAGCCCCAGCATTTT.

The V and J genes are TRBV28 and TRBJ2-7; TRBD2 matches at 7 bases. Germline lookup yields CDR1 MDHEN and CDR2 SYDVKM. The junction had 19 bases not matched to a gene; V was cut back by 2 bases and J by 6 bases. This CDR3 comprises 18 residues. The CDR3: CASSLGGGWREFGGEQYF. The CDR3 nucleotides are TGTGCCAGCAGTTTAGGGGGTGGATGGCGGGAGTTTGGGGGCGAGCAGTACTTC.

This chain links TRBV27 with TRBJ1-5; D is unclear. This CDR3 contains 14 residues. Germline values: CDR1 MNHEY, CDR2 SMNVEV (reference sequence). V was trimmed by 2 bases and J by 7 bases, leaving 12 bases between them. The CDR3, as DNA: TGTGCCAGCAGTTTAGTGGGAGGCGGACAGCCCCAGCATTTT. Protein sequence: CASSLVGGGQPQHF.

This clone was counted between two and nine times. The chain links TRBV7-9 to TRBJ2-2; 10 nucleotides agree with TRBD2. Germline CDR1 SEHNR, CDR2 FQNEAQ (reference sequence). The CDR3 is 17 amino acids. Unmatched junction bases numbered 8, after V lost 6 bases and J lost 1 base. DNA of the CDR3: TGTGCCAGCAGGGACGGACTAGCGGAAAAGAACACCGGGGAGCTGTTTTTT. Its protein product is CASRDGLAEKNTGELFF.

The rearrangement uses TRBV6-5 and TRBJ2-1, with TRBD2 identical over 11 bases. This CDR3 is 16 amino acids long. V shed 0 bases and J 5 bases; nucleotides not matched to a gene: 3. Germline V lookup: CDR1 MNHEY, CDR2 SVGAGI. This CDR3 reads CASSYSLAGGDNEQFF. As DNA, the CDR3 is TGTGCCAGCAGTTACTCGCTAGCGGGAGGAGACAATGAGCAGTTCTTC.

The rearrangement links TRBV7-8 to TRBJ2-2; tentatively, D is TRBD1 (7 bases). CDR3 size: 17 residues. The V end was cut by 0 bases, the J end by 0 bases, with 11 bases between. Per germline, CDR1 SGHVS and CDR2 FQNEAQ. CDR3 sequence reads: CASSLARDRPNTGELFF. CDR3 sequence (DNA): TGTGCCAGCAGCTTAGCGCGGGACAGACCGAACACCGGGGAGCTGTTTTTT.

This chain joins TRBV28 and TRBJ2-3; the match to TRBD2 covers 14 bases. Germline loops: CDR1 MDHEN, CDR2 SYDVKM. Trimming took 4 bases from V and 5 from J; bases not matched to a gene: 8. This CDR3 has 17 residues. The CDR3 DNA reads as TGTGCCAGCAGTTCTCGGACTAGCGGGAGGTTCAGAGATACGCAGTATTTT. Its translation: CASSSRTSGRFRDTQYF.

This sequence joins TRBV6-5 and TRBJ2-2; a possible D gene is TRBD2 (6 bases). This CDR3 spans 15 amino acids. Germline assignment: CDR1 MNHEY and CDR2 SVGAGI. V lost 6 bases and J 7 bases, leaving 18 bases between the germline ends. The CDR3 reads CASSRGTPFGGELFF. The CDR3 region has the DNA TGTGCCAGCAGCCGAGGGACTCCCTTTGGCGGGGAGCTGTTTTTT.

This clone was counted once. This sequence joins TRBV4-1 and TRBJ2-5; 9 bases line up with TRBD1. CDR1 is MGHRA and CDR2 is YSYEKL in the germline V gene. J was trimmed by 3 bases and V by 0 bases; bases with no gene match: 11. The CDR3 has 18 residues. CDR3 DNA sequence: TGCGCCAGCAGCCAAGAGGTTAACAGGGGGCTAGATGAAGAGACCCAGTACTTC. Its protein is CASSQEVNRGLDEETQYF.

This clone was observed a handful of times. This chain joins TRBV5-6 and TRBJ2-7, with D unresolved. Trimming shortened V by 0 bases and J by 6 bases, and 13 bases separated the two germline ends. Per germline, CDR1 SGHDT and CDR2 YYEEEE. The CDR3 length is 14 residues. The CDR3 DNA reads TGTGCCAGCAGCTTGGTAGTCTCCAGTATCGAGCAGTACTTC. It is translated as CASSLVVSSIEQYF.

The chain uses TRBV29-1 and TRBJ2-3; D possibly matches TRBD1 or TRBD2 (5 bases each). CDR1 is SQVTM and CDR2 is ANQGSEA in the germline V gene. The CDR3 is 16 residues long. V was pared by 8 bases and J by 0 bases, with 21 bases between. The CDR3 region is CSYSGTAVYSTDTQYF. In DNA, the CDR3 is TGCAGCTATTCCGGGACCGCCGTTTATAGCACAGATACGCAGTATTTT.

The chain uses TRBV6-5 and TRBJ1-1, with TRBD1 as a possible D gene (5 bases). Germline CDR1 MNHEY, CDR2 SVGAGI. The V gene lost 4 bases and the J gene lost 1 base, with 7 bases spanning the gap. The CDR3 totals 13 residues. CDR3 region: CASSLGGNTEAFF. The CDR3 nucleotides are TGTGCCAGCAGTTTGGGGGGGAACACTGAAGCTTTCTTT.

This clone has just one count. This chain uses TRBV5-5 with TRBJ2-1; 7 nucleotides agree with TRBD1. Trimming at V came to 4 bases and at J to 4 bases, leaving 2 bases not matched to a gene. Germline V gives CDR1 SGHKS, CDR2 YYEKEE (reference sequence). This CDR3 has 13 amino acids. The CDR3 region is CASSPGGYNEQFF. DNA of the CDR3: TGTGCCAGCAGCCCAGGGGGTTACAATGAGCAGTTCTTC.

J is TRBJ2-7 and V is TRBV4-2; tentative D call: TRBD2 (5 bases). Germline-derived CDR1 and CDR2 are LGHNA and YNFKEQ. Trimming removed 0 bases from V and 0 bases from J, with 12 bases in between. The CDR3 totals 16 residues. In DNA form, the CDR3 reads TGTGCCAGCAGCCAAGATAATGCCGGGGACTCCTACGAGCAGTACTTC. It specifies CASSQDNAGDSYEQYF.

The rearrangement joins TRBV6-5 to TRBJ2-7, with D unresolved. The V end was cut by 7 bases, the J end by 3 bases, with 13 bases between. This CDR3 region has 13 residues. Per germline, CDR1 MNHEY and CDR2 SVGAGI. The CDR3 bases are TGTGCCAGCACCCGTGGCAGCCACTACGAGCAGTACTTC. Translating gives CASTRGSHYEQYF.

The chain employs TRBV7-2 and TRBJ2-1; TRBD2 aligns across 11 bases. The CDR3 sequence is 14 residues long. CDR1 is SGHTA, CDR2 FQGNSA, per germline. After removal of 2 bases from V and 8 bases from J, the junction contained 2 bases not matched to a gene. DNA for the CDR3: TGTGCCAGCAGCTTATTAGCGGGAGGGTATGAGCAGTTCTTC. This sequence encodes CASSLLAGGYEQFF.